A selection of T cell receptor beta chains follows, all from one sample in a study of OX40 agonist ivuxolimab in advanced cancers. Repertoires were generated with immunoSEQ multiplex PCR, while TCRdb's copy carries only in-frame clones and drops some. The table shows tens of thousands of clones, with 82% occurring only once. Here the sequenced sample was CD4+ or CD8+ T cells sorted from blood, taken in a trial of the OX40 agonist ivuxolimab. Receptor source: an adult with an advanced solid tumor such as melanoma, head and neck, liver or kidney cancer. CDR3s include the opening cysteine and the closing phenylalanine or tryptophan.

CDR3aa: CASSLTGAGSYNSPLHF
j_gene: TRBJ1-6
v_gene: TRBV7-2

CDR3aa: CASSFDRTQTLF
j_gene: TRBJ2-1
v_gene: TRBV7-2

CDR3aa: CASSLTIQLNEKLFF
j_gene: TRBJ1-4
v_gene: TRBV28

CDR3aa: CASSRLAGDPYNEQFF
j_gene: TRBJ2-1
v_gene: TRBV11-2

CDR3aa: CATSTHRGRVYGYTF
j_gene: TRBJ1-2
v_gene: TRBV2

CDR3aa: CASSRGAPENEQFF
j_gene: TRBJ2-1
v_gene: TRBV10-2

CDR3aa: CAWLSWRQIRGYTF
j_gene: TRBJ1-2
v_gene: TRBV30

CDR3aa: CASSLVPGGEYEQFF
j_gene: TRBJ2-1
v_gene: TRBV7-2

CDR3aa: CASSLVGGAGANVLTF
j_gene: TRBJ2-6
v_gene: TRBV7-2

CDR3aa: CASSLAGTSTDTQYF
j_gene: TRBJ2-3
v_gene: TRBV5-1

CDR3aa: CASSYIIGDTEAFF
j_gene: TRBJ1-1
v_gene: TRBV6-5

CDR3aa: CASGPGGQREKLFF
j_gene: TRBJ1-4
v_gene: TRBV4-1

CDR3aa: CASGGTGQETQYF
j_gene: TRBJ2-5
v_gene: TRBV2